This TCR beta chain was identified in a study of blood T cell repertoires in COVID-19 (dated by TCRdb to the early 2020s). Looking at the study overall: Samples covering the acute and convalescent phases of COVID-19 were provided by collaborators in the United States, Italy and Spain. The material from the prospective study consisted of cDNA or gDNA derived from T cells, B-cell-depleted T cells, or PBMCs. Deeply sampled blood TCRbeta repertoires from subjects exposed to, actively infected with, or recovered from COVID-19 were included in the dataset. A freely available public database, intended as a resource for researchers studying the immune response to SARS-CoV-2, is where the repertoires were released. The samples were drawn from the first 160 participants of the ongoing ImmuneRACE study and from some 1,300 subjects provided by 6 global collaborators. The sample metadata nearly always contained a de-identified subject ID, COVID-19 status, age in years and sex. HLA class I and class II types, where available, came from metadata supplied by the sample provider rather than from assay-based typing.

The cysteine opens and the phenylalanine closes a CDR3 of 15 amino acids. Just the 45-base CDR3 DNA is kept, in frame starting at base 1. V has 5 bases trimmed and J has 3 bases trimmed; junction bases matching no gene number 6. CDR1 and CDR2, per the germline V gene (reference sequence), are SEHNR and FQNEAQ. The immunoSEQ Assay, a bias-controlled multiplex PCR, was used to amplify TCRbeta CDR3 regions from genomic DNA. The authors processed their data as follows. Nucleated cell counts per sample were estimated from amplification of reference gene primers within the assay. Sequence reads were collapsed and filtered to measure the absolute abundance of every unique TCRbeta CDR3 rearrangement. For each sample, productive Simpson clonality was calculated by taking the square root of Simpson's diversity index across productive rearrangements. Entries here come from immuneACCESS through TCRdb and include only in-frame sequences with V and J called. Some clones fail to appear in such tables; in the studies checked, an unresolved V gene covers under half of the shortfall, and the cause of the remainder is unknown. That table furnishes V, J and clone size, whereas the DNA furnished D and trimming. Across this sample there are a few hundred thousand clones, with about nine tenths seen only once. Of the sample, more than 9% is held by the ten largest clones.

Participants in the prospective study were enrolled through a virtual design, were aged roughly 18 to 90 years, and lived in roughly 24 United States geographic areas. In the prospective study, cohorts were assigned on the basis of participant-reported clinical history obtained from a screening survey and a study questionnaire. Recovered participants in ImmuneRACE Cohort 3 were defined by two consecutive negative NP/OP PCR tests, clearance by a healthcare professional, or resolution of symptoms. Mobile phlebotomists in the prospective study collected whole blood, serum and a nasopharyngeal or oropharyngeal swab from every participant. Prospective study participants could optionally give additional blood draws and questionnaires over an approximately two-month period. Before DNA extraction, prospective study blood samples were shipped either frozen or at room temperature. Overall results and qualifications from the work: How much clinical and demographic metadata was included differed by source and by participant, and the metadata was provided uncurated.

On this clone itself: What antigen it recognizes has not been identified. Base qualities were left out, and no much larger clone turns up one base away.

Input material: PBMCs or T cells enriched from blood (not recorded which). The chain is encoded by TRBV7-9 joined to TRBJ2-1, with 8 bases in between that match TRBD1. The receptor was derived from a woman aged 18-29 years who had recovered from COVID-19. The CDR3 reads CASSPQGVSYNEQFF. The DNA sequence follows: TGTGCCAGCAGCCCACAGGGGGTAAGCTACAATGAGCAGTTCTTC.